A selection of T cell receptor beta chains follows, all from one sample in a study of blood T cell repertoires in COVID-19. TCRdb keeps only in-frame clones here, not all; method: immunoSEQ multiplex PCR. The sample shows around 300,000 clones, 88% of them seen only once. Sequencing was done on a sample of PBMCs or T cells enriched from blood (not recorded which). The receptors were gathered from a woman aged 45 to 65 who had recovered from COVID-19. CDR3s include the opening cysteine and the closing phenylalanine or tryptophan. D genes are given only for firm matches. Clone size is given for some rows only: seen once, a few or many times, or a class if the clone is expanded.

D gene: -
J gene: TRBJ1-2
clone size: -
V gene: TRBV9
CDR3 DNA: TGTGCCAGCAGCGTTGGCTCAAACTATGGCTACACCTTC
CDR3 protein: CASSVGSNYGYTF

D gene: TRBD2
J gene: TRBJ2-7
clone size: -
V gene: TRBV2
CDR3 DNA: TGTGCCAGCAGCCAGACTAGCGGACCCTCCTACGAGCAGTACTTC
CDR3 protein: CASSQTSGPSYEQYF

D gene: -
J gene: TRBJ2-3
clone size: -
V gene: TRBV4-2
CDR3 DNA: TGTGCCAGCAGCCAAGATGGAGGGAGAGCCCTCCCGCAGTATTTT
CDR3 protein: CASSQDGGRALPQYF

D gene: -
J gene: TRBJ1-3
clone size: -
V gene: TRBV19
CDR3 DNA: TGTGCCAGTAGTATATCGGGAAACACCATATATTTT
CDR3 protein: CASSISGNTIYF

D gene: -
J gene: TRBJ1-2
clone size: many
V gene: TRBV7-9
CDR3 DNA: TGTGCCAGCAGCTTAGAAAAGGCGGATTATGGCTACACCTTC
CDR3 protein: CASSLEKADYGYTF

D gene: -
J gene: TRBJ1-4
clone size: -
V gene: TRBV7-2
CDR3 DNA: TGTGCCAGCAGCTTAGGGGGGGGAGGGGATGAAAAACTGTTTTTT
CDR3 protein: CASSLGGGGDEKLFF

D gene: TRBD1
J gene: TRBJ1-2
clone size: once
V gene: TRBV20-1
CDR3 DNA: TGCAGTGCTATTGACAGGGGCTACTATGGCTACACCTTC
CDR3 protein: CSAIDRGYYGYTF

D gene: -
J gene: TRBJ2-5
clone size: -
V gene: TRBV19
CDR3 DNA: TGTGCCAGTAGTAGTGGAGCCGAGACCCAGTACTTC
CDR3 protein: CASSSGAETQYF

D gene: -
J gene: TRBJ1-1
clone size: once
V gene: TRBV4-2
CDR3 DNA: TGTGCCAGCAGCCAGAGGAGGGAGAACACTGAAGCTTTCTTT
CDR3 protein: CASSQRRENTEAFF

D gene: TRBD1
J gene: TRBJ2-7
clone size: -
V gene: TRBV18
CDR3 DNA: TGTGCCAGCTCACCAAAGGACAGGGGTCCCACCTACGAGCAGTACTTC
CDR3 protein: CASSPKDRGPTYEQYF

D gene: -
J gene: TRBJ1-5
clone size: -
V gene: TRBV7-3
CDR3 DNA: TGTGCCAGCAGCACAGAAGGGGGTCAGCCCCAGCATTTT
CDR3 protein: CASSTEGGQPQHF

D gene: TRBD1
J gene: TRBJ1-2
clone size: -
V gene: TRBV7-2
CDR3 DNA: TGTGCCAGCAGCTTATCGGGACAGGGCGGTGGCTACACCTTC
CDR3 protein: CASSLSGQGGGYTF

D gene: TRBD1
J gene: TRBJ1-1
clone size: -
V gene: TRBV27
CDR3 DNA: TGTGCCAGCATACGAAACCGACAGGGGAGGGTCACTGAAGCTTTCTTT
CDR3 protein: CASIRNRQGRVTEAFF

D gene: TRBD1
J gene: TRBJ2-5
clone size: once
V gene: TRBV28
CDR3 DNA: TGTGCCAGCAGTTTTCAGGGGGTGCAGCAAGAGACCCAGTACTTC
CDR3 protein: CASSFQGVQQETQYF

D gene: TRBD2
J gene: TRBJ2-1
clone size: once
V gene: TRBV11-1
CDR3 DNA: TGTGCCAGCATCCTAGGGGGTGCTAGCGGGAGAGAGCAGTTCTTC
CDR3 protein: CASILGGASGREQFF

D gene: -
J gene: TRBJ1-2
clone size: -
V gene: TRBV21-1
CDR3 DNA: TGTGCCAGCAGCAAACTTTGGCACAGGGGGGACTATGGCTACACCTTC
CDR3 protein: CASSKLWHRGDYGYTF

D gene: -
J gene: TRBJ2-2
clone size: -
V gene: TRBV9
CDR3 DNA: TGTGCCAGCAGCGTAGGTCTAGCAGCTGGGACCGGGGAGCTGTTTTTT
CDR3 protein: CASSVGLAAGTGELFF

D gene: TRBD2
J gene: TRBJ2-1
clone size: once
V gene: TRBV28
CDR3 DNA: TGTGCCAGCAGTCCGGGACTAGCCGTCAATGAGCAGTTCTTC
CDR3 protein: CASSPGLAVNEQFF

D gene: -
J gene: TRBJ1-4
clone size: -
V gene: TRBV5-1
CDR3 DNA: TGCGCCAGCAATGGACAGAGACTTGCAACTAATGAAAAACTGTTTTTT
CDR3 protein: CASNGQRLATNEKLFF

D gene: TRBD2
J gene: TRBJ2-7
clone size: -
V gene: TRBV28
CDR3 DNA: TGTGCCAGCAGTCCCACGGGACTACCTCCTTCCCAGTACTTC
CDR3 protein: CASSPTGLPPSQYF